Below, 9 T cell receptor beta chains from the same sample are listed, as sequenced in a study of blood T cell repertoires in COVID-19. Produced via immunoSEQ multiplex PCR; TCRdb's table is partial and in-frame only. The sample holds nearly 70,000 clones, 70% to 90% seen once. Sample: peripheral blood. These receptors were collected from a woman aged 70-85 years with acute or convalescent COVID-19.

The chain has TRBV7-2 and TRBJ1-1; the D gene is possibly TRBD1 (6 bases). In germline, CDR1 is SGHTA, CDR2 FQGNSA. V gave up 5 bases and J gave up 10 bases, with 17 bases separating them. This CDR3 comprises 13 residues. CDR3 DNA sequence: TGTGCCAGCAGCACCAGGGGTAGGGGTACAGCTTTCTTT. This encodes CASSTRGRGTAFF.

This clone was counted a few times. The chain joins TRBV7-9 to TRBJ1-5; TRBD1 matches at 7 bases. The CDR3 length is 15 residues. Germline CDR1 and CDR2: SEHNR and FQNEAQ (reference sequence). V lost 4 bases to trimming and J lost 4 bases; unmatched junction nucleotides: 7. The CDR3: CASSWGDSSNQPQHF. DNA for the CDR3: TGTGCCAGCAGCTGGGGGGACAGCTCAAATCAGCCCCAGCATTTT.

V is TRBV30 and J is TRBJ1-2, with D hard to call. CDR1 is GTSNPN, CDR2 SVGIG, per germline (reference sequence). The V gene lost 5 bases and the J gene lost 2 bases, with 9 bases spanning the gap. The CDR3 contains 12 residues. The CDR3 is CAWGRENYGYTF. CDR3 DNA sequence: TGTGCCTGGGGGAGGGAAAACTATGGCTACACCTTC.

J is TRBJ1-4 and V is TRBV28, with D maybe TRBD1 (6 bases). This CDR3 has 12 amino acids. Trimming shortened V by 8 bases and J by 8 bases, and 12 bases separated the two germline ends. Looked up from germline, CDR1 is MDHEN and CDR2 is SYDVKM. The CDR3 is CASRPGVEKLFF. The DNA for the CDR3 is TGTGCCAGCCGTCCAGGGGTCGAAAAACTGTTTTTT.

The sample holds a few counts of this clone. The rearrangement links TRBV7-3 to TRBJ1-2, with 8 bases matching TRBD1. The V segment lost 3 bases and the J segment 4 bases; nucleotides outside the gene matches: 4. Germline-derived CDR1 and CDR2 are SGHTA and FQGTGA. CDR3 length equals 14 residues. The CDR3 bases are TGTGCCAGCAGCTTTCAGGGACAGGTCTATGGCTACACCTTC. Protein sequence: CASSFQGQVYGYTF. Combining the CDR3 with reference TRBV7-3 and TRBJ1-2 gives the whole variable domain GAGVSQTPSNKVTEKGKYVELRCDPISGHTALYWYRQSLGQGPEFLIYFQGTGAADDSGLPNDRFFAVRPEGSVSTLKIQRTERGDSAVYLCASSFQGQVYGYTFGSGTRLTVV.

This rearrangement joins TRBV7-9 to TRBJ1-1, with unresolved D. The length of the CDR3 is 13 residues. The V gene lost 8 bases and the J gene lost 5 bases, with 15 bases spanning the gap. CDR1 is SEHNR and CDR2 is FQNEAQ in the germline V gene (reference sequence). The CDR3 protein is CASAQIVMTEAFF. The CDR3 nucleotides are TGTGCCAGCGCCCAGATCGTGATGACTGAAGCTTTCTTT. Complete variable domain (other parts from reference TRBV7-9 and TRBJ1-1): DTGVSQNPRHKITKRGQNVTFRCDPISEHNRLYWYRQTLGQGPEFLTYFQNEAQLEKSRLLSDRFSAERPKGSFSTLEIQRTEQGDSAMYLCASAQIVMTEAFFGQGTRLTVV.

CDR3 in amino acids: CASSSAGTGVSLDEKLFF. For the CDR3, the DNA is TGTGCCAGTAGTTCCGCCGGGACAGGGGTGTCATTGGATGAAAAACTGTTTTTT. This chain connects TRBV19 to TRBJ1-4, with 10 bases matching TRBD1. CDR1 and CDR2 from the germline V gene are LNHDA and SQIVND (reference sequence). The ends lost 5 bases at V and 6 bases at J; junction bases unmatched: 15. The CDR3 extends over 18 amino acids. Together with reference TRBV19 and TRBJ1-4, the CDR3 gives the full variable domain: DGGITQSPKYLFRKEGQNVTLSCEQNLNHDAMYWYRQDPGQGLRLIYYSQIVNDFQKGDIAEGYSVSREKKESFPLTVTSAQKNPTAFYLCASSSAGTGVSLDEKLFFGSGTQLSVL.

The chain carries TRBV27 and TRBJ2-1; TRBD2 matches at 13 bases. The CDR3 totals 16 residues. Germline V gene lookup returns CDR1 MNHEY and CDR2 SMNVEV (reference sequence). The V gene end was trimmed by 3 bases and the J gene end by 9 bases; junction bases not matched to a gene: 8. The CDR3 spells CASSLAGLAGDFEQFF. In DNA, the CDR3 is TGTGCCAGCAGTTTGGCCGGACTAGCGGGGGACTTTGAGCAGTTCTTC.

The chain employs TRBV6-2 or TRBV6-3 and TRBJ2-7; 8 bases match TRBD2. The CDR3 has 14 residues. V shed 4 bases and J 6 bases; nucleotides not matched to a gene: 8. Germline CDR1 and CDR2: MNHEY and SVGEGT. The CDR3 nucleotides are TGTGCCAGCAGTTTCAGAGCGGGAGAAGCCGAGCAGTACTTC. This encodes CASSFRAGEAEQYF.